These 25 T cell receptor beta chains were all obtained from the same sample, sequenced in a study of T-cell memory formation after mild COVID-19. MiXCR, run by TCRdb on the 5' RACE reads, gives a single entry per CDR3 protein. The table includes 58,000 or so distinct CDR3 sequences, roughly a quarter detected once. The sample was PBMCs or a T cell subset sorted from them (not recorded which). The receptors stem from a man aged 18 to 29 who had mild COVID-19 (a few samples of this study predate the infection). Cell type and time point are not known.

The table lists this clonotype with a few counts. In nucleotides, the CDR3 is TGTGCCAGCAGCCTCGGTACAGCGGGGGGTGCCACAGATACGCAGTATTTT. This sequence encodes CASSLGTAGGATDTQYF. The chain links TRBV6-5 to TRBJ2-3; TRBD2 aligns across 9 bases. Germline V gene lookup returns CDR1 MNHEY and CDR2 SVGAGI. This CDR3 region has 17 residues. Unmatched junction bases numbered 12, after V lost 6 bases and J lost 2 bases.

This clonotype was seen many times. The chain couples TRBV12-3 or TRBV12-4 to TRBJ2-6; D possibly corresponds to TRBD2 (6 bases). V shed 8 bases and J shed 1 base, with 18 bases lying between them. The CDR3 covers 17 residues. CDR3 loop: CASGGGVRRSGANVLTF. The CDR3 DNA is TGTGCCAGCGGCGGCGGGGTTCGGAGGTCTGGGGCCAACGTCCTGACTTTC.

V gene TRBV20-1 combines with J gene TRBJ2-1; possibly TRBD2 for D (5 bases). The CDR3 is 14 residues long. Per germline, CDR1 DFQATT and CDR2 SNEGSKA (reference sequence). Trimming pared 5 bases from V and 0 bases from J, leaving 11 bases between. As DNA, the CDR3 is TGCAGTGCTGAAGACTACATCTCCTACAATGAGCAGTTCTTC. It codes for CSAEDYISYNEQFF.

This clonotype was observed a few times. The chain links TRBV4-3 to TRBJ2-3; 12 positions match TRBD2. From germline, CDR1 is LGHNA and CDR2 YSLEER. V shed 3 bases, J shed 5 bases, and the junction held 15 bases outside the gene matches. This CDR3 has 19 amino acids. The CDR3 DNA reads TGCGCCAGCAGCCAGTGGCTAGCGGGGGGGCACTCCATAGGAGATACGCAGTATTTT. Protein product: CASSQWLAGGHSIGDTQYF.

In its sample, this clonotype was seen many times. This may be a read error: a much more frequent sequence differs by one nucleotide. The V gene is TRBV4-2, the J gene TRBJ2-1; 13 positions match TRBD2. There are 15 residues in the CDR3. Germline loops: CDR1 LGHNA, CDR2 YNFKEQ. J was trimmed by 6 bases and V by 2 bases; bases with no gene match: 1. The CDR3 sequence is CASSQTSGGANEQFF. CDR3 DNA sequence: TGTGCCAGCAGCCAAACTAGCGGGGGGGCCAATGAGCAGTTCTTC.

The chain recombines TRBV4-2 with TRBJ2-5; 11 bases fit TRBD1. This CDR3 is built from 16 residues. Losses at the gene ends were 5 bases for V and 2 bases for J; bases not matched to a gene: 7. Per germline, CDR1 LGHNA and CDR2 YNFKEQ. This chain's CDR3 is CASSFTGTGGQETQYF. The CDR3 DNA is TGTGCCAGCAGCTTTACCGGGACAGGGGGGCAAGAGACCCAGTACTTC.

CDR3 DNA: TGCGCCAGCAGCTTGGGGGGACAGGGAGGGCCTCTGAACACTGAAGCTTTCTTT. It encodes CASSLGGQGGPLNTEAFF. This chain joins TRBV5-1 and TRBJ1-1, with TRBD1 identical over 9 bases. With V trimmed by 0 bases and J by 0 bases, 9 bases remained unmatched. This CDR3 comprises 18 residues. Germline CDR1 reads SGHRS; CDR2 reads YFSETQ.

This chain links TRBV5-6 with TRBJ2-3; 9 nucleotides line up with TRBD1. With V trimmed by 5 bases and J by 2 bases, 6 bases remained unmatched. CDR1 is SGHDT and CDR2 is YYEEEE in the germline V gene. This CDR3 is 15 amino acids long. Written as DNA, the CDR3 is TGTGCCAGCAGACCACAGGGGGCGTCCACAGATACGCAGTATTTT. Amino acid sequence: CASRPQGASTDTQYF.

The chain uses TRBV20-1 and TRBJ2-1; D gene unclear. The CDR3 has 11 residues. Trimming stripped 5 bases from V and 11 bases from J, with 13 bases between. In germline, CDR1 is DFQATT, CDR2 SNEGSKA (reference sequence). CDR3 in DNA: TGCAGTGCTGCAGACCCCAGTCAGCAGTTCTTC. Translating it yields CSAADPSQQFF.

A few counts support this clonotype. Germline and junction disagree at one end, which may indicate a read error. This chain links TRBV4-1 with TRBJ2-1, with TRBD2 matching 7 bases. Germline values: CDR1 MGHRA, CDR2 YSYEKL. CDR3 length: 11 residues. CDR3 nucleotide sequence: TGCGCCAGCAGCCATGGGGGGGTCGAGAGTTTC. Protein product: CASSHGGVESF.

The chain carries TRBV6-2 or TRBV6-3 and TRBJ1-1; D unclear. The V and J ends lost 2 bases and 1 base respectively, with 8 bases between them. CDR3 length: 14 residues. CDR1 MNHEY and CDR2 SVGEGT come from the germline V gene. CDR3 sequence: CASSYGPGNTEAFF. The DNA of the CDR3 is TGTGCCAGCAGTTACGGCCCCGGGAACACTGAAGCTTTCTTT.

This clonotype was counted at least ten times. The CDR3 nucleotides read TGTGCCAGCAGCCACGCTGGACAGGGGTGGAATGAGCAGTTCTTC. Protein: CASSHAGQGWNEQFF. This chain uses TRBV7-9 with TRBJ2-1; 9 nucleotides align to TRBD1. The V segment lost 5 bases and the J segment 7 bases; nucleotides outside the gene matches: 9. The CDR3 sequence is 15 residues long. Germline CDR1 SEHNR, CDR2 FQNEAQ (reference sequence). Looking up the rest from reference TRBV7-9 and TRBJ2-1 gives the full variable domain: DTGVSQNPRHKITKRGQNVTFRCDPISEHNRLYWYRQTLGQGPEFLTYFQNEAQLEKSRLLSDRFSAERPKGSFSTLEIQRTEQGDSAMYLCASSHAGQGWNEQFFGPGTRLTVL.

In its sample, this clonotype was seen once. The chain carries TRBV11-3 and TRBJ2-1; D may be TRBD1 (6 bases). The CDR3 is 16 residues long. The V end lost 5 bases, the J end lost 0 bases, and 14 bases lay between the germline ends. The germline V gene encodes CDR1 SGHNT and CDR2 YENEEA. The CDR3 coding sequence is TGTGCCAGCAGCGTTGGACAGTCGAGCTCCTACAATGAGCAGTTCTTC. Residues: CASSVGQSSSYNEQFF.

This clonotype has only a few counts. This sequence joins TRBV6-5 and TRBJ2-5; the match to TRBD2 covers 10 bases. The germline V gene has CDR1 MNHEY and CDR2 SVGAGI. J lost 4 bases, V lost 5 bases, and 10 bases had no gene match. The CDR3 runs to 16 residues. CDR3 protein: CASSQTAGGPLETQYF. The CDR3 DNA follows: TGTGCCAGCAGTCAGACAGCGGGGGGGCCTTTAGAGACCCAGTACTTC.

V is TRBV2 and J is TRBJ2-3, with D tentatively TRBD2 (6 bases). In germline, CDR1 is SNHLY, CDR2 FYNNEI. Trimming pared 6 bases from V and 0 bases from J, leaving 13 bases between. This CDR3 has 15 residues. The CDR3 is CASRPPGLSTDTQYF. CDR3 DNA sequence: TGTGCCAGCAGGCCTCCGGGACTTAGCACAGATACGCAGTATTTT.

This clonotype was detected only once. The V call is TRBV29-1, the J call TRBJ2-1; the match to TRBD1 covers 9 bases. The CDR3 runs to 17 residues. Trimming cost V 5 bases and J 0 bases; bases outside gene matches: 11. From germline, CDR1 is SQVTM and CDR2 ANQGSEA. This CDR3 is CSVTSRDRVPSYNEQFF. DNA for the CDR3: TGCAGCGTTACGTCCCGGGACAGGGTCCCCTCCTACAATGAGCAGTTCTTC.

The CDR3 sequence: CASSSYTGPPYEQYF. The CDR3 DNA reads as TGTGCCAGCAGCTCATATACAGGGCCTCCCTACGAGCAGTACTTC. The gene calls are TRBV11-2 and TRBJ2-7, with D perhaps matching TRBD1 (6 bases). The CDR3 has 15 residues. V lost 4 bases, J lost 2 bases, and 15 bases lay in between. The germline V gene encodes CDR1 SGHAT and CDR2 FQNNGV.

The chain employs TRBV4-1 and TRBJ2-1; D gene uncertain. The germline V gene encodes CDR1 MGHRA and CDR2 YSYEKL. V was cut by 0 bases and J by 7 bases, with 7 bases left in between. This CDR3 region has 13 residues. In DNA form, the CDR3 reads TGCGCCAGCAGCCAAGACACAGTGAATGAGCAGTTCTTC. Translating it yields CASSQDTVNEQFF.

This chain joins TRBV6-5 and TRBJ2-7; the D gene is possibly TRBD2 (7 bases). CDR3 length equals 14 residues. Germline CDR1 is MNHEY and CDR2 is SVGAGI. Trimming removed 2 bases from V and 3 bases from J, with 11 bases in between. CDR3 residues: CASSYGGAGYEQYF. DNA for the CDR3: TGTGCCAGCAGTTACGGGGGGGCGGGCTACGAGCAGTACTTC.

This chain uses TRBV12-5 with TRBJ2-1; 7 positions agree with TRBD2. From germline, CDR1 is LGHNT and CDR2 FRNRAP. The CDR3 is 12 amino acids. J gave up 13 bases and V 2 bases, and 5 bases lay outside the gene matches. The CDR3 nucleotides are TGTGCTAGTGGTTTGCCCCGACTAGCTCAGTTCTTC. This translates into CASGLPRLAQFF.

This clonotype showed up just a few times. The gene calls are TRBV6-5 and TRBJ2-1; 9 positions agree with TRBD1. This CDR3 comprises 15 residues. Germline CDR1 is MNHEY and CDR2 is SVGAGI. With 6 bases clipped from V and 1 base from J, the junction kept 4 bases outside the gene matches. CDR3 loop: CASRTGGASYNEQFF. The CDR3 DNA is TGTGCCAGCAGAACAGGGGGCGCGTCCTACAATGAGCAGTTCTTC.

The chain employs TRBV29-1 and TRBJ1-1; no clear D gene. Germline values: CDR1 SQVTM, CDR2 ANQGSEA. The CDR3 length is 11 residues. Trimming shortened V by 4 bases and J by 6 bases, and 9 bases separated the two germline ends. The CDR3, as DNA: TGCAGCGTTGGGGTCTTAGCTGAAGCTTTCTTT. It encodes CSVGVLAEAFF. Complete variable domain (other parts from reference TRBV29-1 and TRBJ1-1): SAVISQKPSRDICQRGTSLTIQCQVDSQVTMMFWYRQQPGQSLTLIATANQGSEATYESGFVIDKFPISRPNLTFSTLTVSNMSPEDSSIYLCSVGVLAEAFFGQGTRLTVV.

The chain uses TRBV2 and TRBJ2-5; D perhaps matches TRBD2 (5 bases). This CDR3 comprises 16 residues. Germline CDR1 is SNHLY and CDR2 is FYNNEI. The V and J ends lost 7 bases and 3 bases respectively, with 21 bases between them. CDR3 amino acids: CASTLGRGRIEETQYF. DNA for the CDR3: TGTGCCAGCACCCTCGGACGGGGAAGGATCGAAGAGACCCAGTACTTC. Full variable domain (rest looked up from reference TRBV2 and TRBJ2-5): EPEVTQTPSHQVTQMGQEVILRCVPISNHLYFYWYRQILGQKVEFLVSFYNNEISEKSEIFDDQFSVERPDGSNFTLKIRSTKLEDSAMYFCASTLGRGRIEETQYFGPGTRLLVL.

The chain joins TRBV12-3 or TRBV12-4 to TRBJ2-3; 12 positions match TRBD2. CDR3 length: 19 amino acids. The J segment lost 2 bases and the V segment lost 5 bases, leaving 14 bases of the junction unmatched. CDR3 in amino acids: CASSNVPSSGGDLTDTQYF. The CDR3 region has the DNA TGTGCCAGCAGTAACGTCCCTTCTAGCGGGGGGGACCTCACAGATACGCAGTATTTT.

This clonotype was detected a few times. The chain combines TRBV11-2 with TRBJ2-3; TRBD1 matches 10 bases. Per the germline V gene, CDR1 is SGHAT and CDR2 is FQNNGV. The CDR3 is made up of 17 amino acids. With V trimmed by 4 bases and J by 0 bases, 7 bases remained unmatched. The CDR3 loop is CASSSGQGYSSTDTQYF. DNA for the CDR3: TGTGCCAGCAGCTCGGGACAGGGGTACTCTAGCACAGATACGCAGTATTTT. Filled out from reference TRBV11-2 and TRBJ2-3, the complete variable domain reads EAGVAQSPRYKIIEKRQSVAFWCNPISGHATLYWYQQILGQGPKLLIQFQNNGVVDDSQLPKDRFSAERLKGVDSTLKIQPAKLEDSAVYLCASSSGQGYSSTDTQYFGPGTRLTVL.